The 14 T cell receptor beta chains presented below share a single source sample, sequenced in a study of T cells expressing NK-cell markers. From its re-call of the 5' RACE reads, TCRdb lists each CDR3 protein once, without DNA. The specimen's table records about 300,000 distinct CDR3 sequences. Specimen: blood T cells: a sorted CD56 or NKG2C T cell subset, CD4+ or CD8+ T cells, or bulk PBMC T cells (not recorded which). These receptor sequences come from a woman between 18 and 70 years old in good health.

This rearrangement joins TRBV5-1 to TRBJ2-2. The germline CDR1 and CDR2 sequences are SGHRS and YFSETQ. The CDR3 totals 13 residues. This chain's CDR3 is CASSRGTTGELFF.

The CDR3: CASSLNGRWEKLFF. This chain uses TRBV28 with TRBJ1-4. CDR3 size: 14 residues. Germline V gene lookup returns CDR1 MDHEN and CDR2 SYDVKM.

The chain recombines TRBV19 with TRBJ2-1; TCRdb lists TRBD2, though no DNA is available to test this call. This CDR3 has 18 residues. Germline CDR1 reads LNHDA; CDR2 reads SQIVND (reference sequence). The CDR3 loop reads CASSIVARLVSHYNEQFF.

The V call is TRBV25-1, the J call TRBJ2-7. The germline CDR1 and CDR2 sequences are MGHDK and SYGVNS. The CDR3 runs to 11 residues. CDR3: CASSEFYEQYF.

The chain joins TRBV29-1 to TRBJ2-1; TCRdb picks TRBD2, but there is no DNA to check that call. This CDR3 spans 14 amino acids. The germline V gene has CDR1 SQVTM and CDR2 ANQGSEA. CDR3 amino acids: CSVESPWTREGVFF.

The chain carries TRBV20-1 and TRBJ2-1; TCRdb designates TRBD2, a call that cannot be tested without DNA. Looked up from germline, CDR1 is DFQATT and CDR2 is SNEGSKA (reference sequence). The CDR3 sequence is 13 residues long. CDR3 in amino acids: CSARDTSLNEQFF.

The chain's CDR3 is CASTHQRGLHIPGELFF. The genes are TRBV12-3 or TRBV12-4 and TRBJ2-2; no DNA is available, so the TRBD2 call from TCRdb remains unchecked. The CDR3 is 17 residues long.

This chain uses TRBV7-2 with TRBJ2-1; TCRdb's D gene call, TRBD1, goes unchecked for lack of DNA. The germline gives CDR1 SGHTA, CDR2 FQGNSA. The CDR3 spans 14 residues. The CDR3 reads CASSLVRGGDEQFF. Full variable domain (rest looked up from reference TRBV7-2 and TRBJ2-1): GAGVSQSPSNKVTEKGKDVELRCDPISGHTALYWYRQSLGQGLEFLIYFQGNSAPDKSGLPSDRFSAERTGGSVSTLTIQRTQQEDSAVYLCASSLVRGGDEQFFGPGTRLTVL.

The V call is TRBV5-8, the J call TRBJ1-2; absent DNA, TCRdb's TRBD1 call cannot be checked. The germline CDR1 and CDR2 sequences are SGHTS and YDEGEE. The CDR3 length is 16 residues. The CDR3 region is CASSLAAQGLNYGYTF.

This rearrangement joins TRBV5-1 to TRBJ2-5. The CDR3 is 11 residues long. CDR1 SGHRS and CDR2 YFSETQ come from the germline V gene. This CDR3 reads CASRDVETQYF.

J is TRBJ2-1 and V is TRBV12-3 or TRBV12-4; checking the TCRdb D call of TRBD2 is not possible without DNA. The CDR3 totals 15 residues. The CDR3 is CASRAEGTMGNEQFF.

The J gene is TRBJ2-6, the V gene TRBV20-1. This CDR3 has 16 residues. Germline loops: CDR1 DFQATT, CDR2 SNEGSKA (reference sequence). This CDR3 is CSAREPRSPGANVLTF.

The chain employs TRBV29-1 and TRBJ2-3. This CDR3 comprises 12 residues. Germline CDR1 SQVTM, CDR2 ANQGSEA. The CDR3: CSVEDGGSSQYF.

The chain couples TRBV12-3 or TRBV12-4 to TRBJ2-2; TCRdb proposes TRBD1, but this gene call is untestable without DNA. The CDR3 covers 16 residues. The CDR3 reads CASSLGTGMGTGELFF.